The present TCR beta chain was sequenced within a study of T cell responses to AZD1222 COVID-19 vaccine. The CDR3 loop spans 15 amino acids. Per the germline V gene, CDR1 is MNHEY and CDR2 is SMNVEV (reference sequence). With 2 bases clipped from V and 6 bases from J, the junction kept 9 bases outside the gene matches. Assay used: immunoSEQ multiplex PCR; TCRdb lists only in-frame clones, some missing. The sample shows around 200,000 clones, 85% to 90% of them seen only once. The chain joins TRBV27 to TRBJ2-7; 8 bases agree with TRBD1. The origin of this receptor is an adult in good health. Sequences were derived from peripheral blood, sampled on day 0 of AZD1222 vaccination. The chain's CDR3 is CASSLEDRGGGEQYF. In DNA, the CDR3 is TGTGCCAGCAGTTTAGAAGACAGGGGTGGAGGCGAGCAGTACTTC.